This TCR beta chain is from a study of blood T cell repertoires in COVID-19. In the study overall: Sites across the United States, Italy and Spain contributed samples from acute and convalescent COVID-19.

Methods used by the authors: Quantification of nucleated cells was approximated via reference gene primer amplification. Libraries were prepared by immunoSEQ multiplex PCR; TCRdb keeps only in-frame clonotypes and omits some of them. V, J and clone size were drawn from that table, and D and trimming were deduced from the DNA. The sample shows about 68,000 clones, 65% to 80% of them seen only once. This clone has a single count. The TCR comes from a human donor in a cohort sampled during active COVID-19. Sequencing used peripheral blood.

For the CDR3, the DNA is TGTGCCAGCAGTGAATCCCGGACAGGGATAGCTTTCTTT. It codes for CASSESRTGIAFF. The V and J genes are TRBV25-1 and TRBJ1-1, with TRBD1 matching 8 bases. After removal of 1 base from V and 10 bases from J, the junction contained 5 bases not matched to a gene. Germline loops: CDR1 MGHDK, CDR2 SYGVNS. This CDR3 region has 13 residues.